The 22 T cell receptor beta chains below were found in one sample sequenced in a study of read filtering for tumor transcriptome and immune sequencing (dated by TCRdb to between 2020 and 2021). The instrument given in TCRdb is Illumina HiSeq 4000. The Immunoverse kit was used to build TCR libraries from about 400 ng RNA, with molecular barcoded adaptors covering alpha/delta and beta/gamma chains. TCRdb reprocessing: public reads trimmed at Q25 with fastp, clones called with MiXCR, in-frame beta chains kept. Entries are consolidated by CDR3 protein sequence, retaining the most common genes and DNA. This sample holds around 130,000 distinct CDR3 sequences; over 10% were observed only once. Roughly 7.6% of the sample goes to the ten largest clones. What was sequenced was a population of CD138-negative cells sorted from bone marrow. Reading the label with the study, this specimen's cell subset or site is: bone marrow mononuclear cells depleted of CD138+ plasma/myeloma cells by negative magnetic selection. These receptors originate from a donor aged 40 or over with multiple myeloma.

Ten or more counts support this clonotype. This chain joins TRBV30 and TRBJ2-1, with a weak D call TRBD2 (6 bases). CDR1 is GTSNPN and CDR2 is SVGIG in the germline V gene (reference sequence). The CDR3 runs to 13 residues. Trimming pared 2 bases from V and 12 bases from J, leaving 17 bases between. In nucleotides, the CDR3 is TGTGCCTGGAGTCGGGAGTCTCCACCGGGGCAGTTCTTC. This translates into CAWSRESPPGQFF.

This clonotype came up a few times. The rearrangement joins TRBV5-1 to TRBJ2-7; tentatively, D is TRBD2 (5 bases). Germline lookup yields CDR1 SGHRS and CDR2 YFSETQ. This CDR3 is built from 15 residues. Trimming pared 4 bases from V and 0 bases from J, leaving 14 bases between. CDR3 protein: CASSPRGSDSYEQYF. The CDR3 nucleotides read TGCGCCAGCAGCCCTCGGGGTAGCGACTCCTACGAGCAGTACTTC.

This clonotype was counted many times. Written as DNA, the CDR3 is TGTGCCAGCAGGGGGGCAGGAAGGAACACTGAAGCTTTCTTT. This sequence encodes CASRGAGRNTEAFF. The rearrangement links TRBV6-1 to TRBJ1-1; possible D gene TRBD1, 6 bases. The CDR3 extends over 14 amino acids. The V and J ends lost 6 bases and 1 base respectively, with 12 bases between them. The germline CDR1 and CDR2 sequences are MNHNS and SASEGT.

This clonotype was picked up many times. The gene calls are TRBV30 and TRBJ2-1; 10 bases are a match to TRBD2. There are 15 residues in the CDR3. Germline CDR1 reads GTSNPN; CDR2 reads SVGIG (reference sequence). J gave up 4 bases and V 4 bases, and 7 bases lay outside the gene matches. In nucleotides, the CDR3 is TGTGCCTGGACCCCCGGACTAGCGGAGTACAATGAGCAGTTCTTC. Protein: CAWTPGLAEYNEQFF.

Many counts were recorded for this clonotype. CDR3 residues: CAWSVPRGSYGYTF. Here the CDR3 DNA reads TGTGCCTGGAGTGTACCCAGGGGGTCCTATGGCTACACCTTC. J is TRBJ1-2 and V is TRBV30; 7 nucleotides match TRBD1. Germline lookup yields CDR1 GTSNPN and CDR2 SVGIG (reference sequence). The CDR3 totals 14 residues. V shed 0 bases, J shed 4 bases, and the junction held 5 bases outside the gene matches.

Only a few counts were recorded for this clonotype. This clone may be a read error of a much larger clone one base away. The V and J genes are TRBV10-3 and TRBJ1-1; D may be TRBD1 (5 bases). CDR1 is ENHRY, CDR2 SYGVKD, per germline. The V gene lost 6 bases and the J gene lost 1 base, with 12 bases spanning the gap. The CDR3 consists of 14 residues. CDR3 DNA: TGTGCCATCAGACGAGCGACAGCGAACACTGAAGCTTTCTTT. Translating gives CAIRRATANTEAFF.

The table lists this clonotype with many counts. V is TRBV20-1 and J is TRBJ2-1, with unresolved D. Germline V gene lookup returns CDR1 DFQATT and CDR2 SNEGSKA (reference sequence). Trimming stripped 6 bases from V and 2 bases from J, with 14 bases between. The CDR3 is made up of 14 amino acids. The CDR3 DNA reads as TGCAGTGCAAACTTGGGTCTACCCTACAATGAGCAGTTCTTC. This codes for CSANLGLPYNEQFF.

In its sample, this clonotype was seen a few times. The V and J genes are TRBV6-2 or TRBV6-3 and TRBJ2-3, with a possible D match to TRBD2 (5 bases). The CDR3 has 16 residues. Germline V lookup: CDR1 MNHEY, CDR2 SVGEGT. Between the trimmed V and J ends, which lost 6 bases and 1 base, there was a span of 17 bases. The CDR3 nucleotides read TGTGCCAGCAGCTACGACGAGTCGGAGGGCACAGATACGCAGTATTTT. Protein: CASSYDESEGTDTQYF.

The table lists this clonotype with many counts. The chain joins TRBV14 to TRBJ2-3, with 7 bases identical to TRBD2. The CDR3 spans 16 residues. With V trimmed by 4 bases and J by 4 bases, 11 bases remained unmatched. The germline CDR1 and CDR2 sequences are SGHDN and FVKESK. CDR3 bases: TGTGCCAGCAGCCTTGGCCTGGCGGGAGAGGCAGATACGCAGTATTTT. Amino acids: CASSLGLAGEADTQYF.

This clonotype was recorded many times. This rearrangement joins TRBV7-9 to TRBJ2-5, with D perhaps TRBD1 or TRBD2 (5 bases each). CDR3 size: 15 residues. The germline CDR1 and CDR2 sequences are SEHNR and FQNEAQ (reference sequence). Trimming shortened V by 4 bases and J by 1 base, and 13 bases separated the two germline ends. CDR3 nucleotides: TGTGCCAGCAGCTACGATGGGGGATTCCAAGAGACCCAGTACTTC. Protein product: CASSYDGGFQETQYF.

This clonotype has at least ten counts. CDR3 protein: CASSRKVDGRAYEQYF. CDR3 nucleotides: TGCGCCAGCAGCCGCAAGGTCGACGGAAGGGCCTACGAGCAGTACTTC. The chain is built from TRBV4-1 and TRBJ2-7; no clear D gene. The CDR3 length is 16 residues. The germline gives CDR1 MGHRA, CDR2 YSYEKL. Trimming cost V 4 bases and J 2 bases, with 18 bases left between them.

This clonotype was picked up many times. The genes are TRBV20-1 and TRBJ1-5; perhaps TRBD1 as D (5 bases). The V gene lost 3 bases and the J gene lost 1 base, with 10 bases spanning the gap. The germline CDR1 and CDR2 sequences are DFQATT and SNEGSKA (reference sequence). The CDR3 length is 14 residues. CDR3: CSASGDRSNQPQHF. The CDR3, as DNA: TGCAGTGCTAGTGGGGACCGCAGCAATCAGCCCCAGCATTTT.

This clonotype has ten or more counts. CDR3 sequence: CASSQRSQGDVEQYF. CDR3 sequence (DNA): TGTGCCAGCAGCCAGAGGAGCCAGGGAGATGTAGAGCAGTACTTC. The chain carries TRBV9 and TRBJ2-7, with D possibly called TRBD1 or TRBD2 (5 bases each). The CDR3 is made up of 15 amino acids. V lost 4 bases to trimming and J lost 7 bases, with 21 bases between them. Germline values: CDR1 SGDLS, CDR2 YYNGEE.

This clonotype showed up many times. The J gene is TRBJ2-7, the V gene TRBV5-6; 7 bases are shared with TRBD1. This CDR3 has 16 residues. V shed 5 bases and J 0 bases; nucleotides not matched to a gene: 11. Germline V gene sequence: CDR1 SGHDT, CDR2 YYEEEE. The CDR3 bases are TGTGCCAGCAGTCGCCGAGGGGGCAGAAGCTCCTACGAGCAGTACTTC. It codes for CASSRRGGRSSYEQYF.

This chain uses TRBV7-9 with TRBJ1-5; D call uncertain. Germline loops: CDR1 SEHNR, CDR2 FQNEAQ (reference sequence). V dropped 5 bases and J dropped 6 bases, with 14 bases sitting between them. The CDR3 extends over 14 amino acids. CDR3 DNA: TGTGCCAGCAGCCCCCTCGGAGGAGGTCAGCCCCAGCATTTT. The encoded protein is CASSPLGGGQPQHF. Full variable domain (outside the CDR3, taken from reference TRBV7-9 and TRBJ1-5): DTGVSQNPRHKITKRGQNVTFRCDPISEHNRLYWYRQTLGQGPEFLTYFQNEAQLEKSRLLSDRFSAERPKGSFSTLEIQRTEQGDSAMYLCASSPLGGGQPQHFGDGTRLSIL.

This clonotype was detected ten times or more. CDR3: CASSTRGPNTEAFF. The CDR3 DNA reads TGTGCCAGCAGTACAAGGGGGCCTAACACTGAAGCTTTCTTT. J is TRBJ1-1 and V is TRBV6-5; 7 bases are a match to TRBD1. Germline assignment: CDR1 MNHEY and CDR2 SVGAGI. The CDR3 is 14 amino acids. The V gene end was trimmed by 5 bases and the J gene end by 2 bases; junction bases not matched to a gene: 5.

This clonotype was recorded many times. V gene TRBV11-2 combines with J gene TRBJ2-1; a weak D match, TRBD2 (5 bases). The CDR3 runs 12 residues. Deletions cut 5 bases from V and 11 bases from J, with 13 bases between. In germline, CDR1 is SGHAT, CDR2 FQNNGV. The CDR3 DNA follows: TGTGCCAGCAGCCCTGAGACTACCAAGCAGTTCTTC. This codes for CASSPETTKQFF. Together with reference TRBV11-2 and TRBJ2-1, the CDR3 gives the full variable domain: EAGVAQSPRYKIIEKRQSVAFWCNPISGHATLYWYQQILGQGPKLLIQFQNNGVVDDSQLPKDRFSAERLKGVDSTLKIQPAKLEDSAVYLCASSPETTKQFFGPGTRLTVL.

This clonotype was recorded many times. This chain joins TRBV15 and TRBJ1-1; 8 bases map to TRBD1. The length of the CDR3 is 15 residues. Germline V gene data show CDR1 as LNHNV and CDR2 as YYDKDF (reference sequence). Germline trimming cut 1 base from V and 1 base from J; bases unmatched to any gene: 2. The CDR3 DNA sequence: TGTGCCACCAGCAGAGTAGGGACAGGGAACACTGAAGCTTTCTTT. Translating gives CATSRVGTGNTEAFF.

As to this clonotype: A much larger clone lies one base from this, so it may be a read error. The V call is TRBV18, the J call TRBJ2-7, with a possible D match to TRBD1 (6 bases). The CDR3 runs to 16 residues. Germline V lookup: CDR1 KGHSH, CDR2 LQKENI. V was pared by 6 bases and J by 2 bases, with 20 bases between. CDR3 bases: TGTGCCAGCTCTAAACCCTCAGACAGGAACACCTACGAGCAGTACTTC. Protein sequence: CASSKPSDRNTYEQYF. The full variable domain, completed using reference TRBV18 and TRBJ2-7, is NAGVMQNPRHLVRRRGQEARLRCSPMKGHSHVYWYRQLPEEGLKFMVYLQKENIIDESGMPKERFSAEFPKEGPSILRIQQVVRGDSAAYFCASSKPSDRNTYEQYFGPGTRLTVT.

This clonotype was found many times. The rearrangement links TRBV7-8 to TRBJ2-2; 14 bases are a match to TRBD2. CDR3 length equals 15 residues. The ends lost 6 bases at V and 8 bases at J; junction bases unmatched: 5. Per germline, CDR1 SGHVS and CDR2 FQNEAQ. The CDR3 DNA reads TGTGCCAGCAGAGGGACTAGCGGGAGTTCTGGGGAGCTGTTTTTT. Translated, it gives CASRGTSGSSGELFF.

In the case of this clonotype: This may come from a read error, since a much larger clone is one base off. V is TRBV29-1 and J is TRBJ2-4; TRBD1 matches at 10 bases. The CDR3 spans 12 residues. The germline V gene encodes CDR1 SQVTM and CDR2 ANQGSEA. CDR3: CGVEAKTGGQYF. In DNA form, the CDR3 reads TGCGGCGTTGAAGCTAAGACAGGGGGCCAGTACTTC. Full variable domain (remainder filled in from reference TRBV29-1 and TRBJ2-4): SAVISQKPSRDICQRGTSLTIQCQVDSQVTMMFWYRQQPGQSLTLIATANQGSEATYESGFVIDKFPISRPNLTFSTLTVSNMSPEDSSIYLCGVEAKTGGQYFGAGTRLSVL.

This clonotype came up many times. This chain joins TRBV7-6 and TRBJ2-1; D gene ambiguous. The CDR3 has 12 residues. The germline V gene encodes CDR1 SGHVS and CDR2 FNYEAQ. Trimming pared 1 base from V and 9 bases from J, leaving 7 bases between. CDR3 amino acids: CASSLGPSEQFF. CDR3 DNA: TGTGCCAGCAGCTTAGGTCCCAGTGAGCAGTTCTTC. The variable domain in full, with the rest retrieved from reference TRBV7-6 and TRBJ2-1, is GAGVSQSPRYKVTKRGQDVALRCDPISGHVSLYWYRQALGQGPEFLTYFNYEAQQDKSGLPNDRFSAERPEGSISTLTIQRTEQRDSAMYRCASSLGPSEQFFGPGTRLTVL.